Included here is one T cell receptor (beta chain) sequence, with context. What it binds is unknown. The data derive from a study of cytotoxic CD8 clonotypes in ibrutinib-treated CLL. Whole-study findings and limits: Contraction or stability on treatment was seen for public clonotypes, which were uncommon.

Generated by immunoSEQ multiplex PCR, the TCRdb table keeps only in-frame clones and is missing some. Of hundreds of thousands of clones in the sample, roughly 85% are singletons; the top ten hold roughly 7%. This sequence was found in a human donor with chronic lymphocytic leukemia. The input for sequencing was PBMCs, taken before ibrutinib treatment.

In nucleotides, the CDR3 is TGTGCCACCAGCAGAGAACTAGCGGGAGGTTATGAGACCCAGTACTTC. This sequence encodes CATSRELAGGYETQYF. The chain joins TRBV15 to TRBJ2-5; the match to TRBD2 covers 12 bases. CDR1 is LNHNV, CDR2 YYDKDF, per germline (reference sequence). The junction had 4 bases not matched to a gene; V was cut back by 0 bases and J by 5 bases. This CDR3 region has 16 residues.